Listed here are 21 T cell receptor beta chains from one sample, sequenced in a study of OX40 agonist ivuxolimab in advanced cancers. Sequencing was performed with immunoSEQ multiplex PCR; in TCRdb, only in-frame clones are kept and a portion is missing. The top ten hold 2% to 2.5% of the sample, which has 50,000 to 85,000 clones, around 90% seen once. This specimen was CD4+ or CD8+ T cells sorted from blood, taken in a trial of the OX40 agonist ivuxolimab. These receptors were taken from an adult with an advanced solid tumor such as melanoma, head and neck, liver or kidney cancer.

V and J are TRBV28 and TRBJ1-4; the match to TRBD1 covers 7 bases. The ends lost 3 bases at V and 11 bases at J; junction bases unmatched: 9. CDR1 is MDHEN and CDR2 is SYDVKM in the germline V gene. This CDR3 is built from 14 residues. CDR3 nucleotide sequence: TGTGCCAGCAGTTTGGGAGAACAGGGGAGGAAACTGTTTTTT. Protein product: CASSLGEQGRKLFF.

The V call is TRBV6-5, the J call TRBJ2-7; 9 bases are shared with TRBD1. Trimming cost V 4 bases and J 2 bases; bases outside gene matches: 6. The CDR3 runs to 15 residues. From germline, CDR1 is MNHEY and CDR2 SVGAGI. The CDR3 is CASSSKGQGAYEQYF. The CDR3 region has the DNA TGTGCCAGCAGTTCCAAGGGACAGGGAGCCTACGAGCAGTACTTC.

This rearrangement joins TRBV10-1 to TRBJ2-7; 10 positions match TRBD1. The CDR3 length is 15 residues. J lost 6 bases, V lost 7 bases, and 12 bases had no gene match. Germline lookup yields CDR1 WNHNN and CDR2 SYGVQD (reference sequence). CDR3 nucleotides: TGCGCCAGCAACTTAGACAGGGGGCGCGACGGCGAGCAGTACTTC. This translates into CASNLDRGRDGEQYF.

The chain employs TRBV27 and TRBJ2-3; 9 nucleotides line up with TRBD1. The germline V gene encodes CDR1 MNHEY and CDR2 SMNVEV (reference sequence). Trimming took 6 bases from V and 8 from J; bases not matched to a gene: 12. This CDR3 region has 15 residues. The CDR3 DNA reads TGTGCCAGCAGGCTTACCGGGACAGGGACGGGTACGCAGTATTTT. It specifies CASRLTGTGTGTQYF.

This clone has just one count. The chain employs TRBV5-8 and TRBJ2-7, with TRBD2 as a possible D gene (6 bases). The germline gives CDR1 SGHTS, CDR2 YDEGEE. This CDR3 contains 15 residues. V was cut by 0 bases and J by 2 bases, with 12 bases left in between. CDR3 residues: CASSLESGGTYEQYF. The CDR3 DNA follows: TGTGCCAGCAGCTTGGAGTCCGGGGGTACCTACGAGCAGTACTTC.

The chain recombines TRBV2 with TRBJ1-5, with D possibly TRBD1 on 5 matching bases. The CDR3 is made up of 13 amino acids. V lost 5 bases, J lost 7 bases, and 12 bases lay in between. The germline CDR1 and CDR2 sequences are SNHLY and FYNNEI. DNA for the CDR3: TGTGCCAGCAGTTGGACACTTGGGCAGCCCCAGCATTTT. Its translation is CASSWTLGQPQHF.

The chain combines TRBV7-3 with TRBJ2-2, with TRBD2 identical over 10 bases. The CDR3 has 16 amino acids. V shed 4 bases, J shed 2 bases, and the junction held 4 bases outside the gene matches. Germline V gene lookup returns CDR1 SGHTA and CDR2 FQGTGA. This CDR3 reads CASSSSSGSNTGELFF. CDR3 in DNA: TGTGCCAGCAGCTCCTCTAGCGGGAGCAACACCGGGGAGCTGTTTTTT. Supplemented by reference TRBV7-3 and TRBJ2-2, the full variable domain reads GAGVSQTPSNKVTEKGKYVELRCDPISGHTALYWYRQSLGQGPEFLIYFQGTGAADDSGLPNDRFFAVRPEGSVSTLKIQRTERGDSAVYLCASSSSSGSNTGELFFGEGSRLTVL.

The CDR3 DNA reads as TGTGCCACCAGCAGGGACCGGAACACTGAAGCTTTCTTT. The encoded protein is CATSRDRNTEAFF. This chain links TRBV15 with TRBJ1-1; D is undetermined. There are 13 residues in the CDR3. Germline CDR1 and CDR2: LNHNV and YYDKDF (reference sequence). V lost 3 bases, J lost 1 base, and 6 bases lay in between.

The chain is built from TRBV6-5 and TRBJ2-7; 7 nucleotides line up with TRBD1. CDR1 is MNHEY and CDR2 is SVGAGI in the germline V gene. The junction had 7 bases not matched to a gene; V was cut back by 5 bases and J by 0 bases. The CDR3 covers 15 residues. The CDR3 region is CASSRDRESSYEQYF. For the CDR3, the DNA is TGTGCCAGCAGTAGAGACAGGGAAAGCTCCTACGAGCAGTACTTC.

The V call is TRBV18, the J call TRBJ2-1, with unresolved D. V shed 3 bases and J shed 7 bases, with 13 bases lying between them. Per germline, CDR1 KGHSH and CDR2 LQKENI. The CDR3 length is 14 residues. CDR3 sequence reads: CASSPVLGGNEQFF. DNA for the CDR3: TGTGCCAGCTCACCCGTGCTGGGTGGGAATGAGCAGTTCTTC.

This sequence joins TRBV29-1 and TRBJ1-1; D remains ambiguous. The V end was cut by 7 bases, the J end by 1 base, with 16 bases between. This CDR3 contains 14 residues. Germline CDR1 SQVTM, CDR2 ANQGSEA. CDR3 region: CSAYLPDGNTEAFF. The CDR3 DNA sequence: TGCAGCGCTTACTTACCGGATGGGAACACTGAAGCTTTCTTT.

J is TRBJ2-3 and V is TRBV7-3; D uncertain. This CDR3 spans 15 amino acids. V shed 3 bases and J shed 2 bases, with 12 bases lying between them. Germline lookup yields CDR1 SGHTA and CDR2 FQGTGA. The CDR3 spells CASSFGPNPTDTQYF. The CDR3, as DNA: TGTGCCAGCAGCTTCGGTCCGAACCCCACAGATACGCAGTATTTT.

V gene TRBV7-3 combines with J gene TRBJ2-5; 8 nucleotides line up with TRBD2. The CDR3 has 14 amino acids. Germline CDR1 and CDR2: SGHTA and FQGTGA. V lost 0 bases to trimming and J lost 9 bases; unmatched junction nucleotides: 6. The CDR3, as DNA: TGTGCCAGCAGCTTAACGAAGGGAGCGGGGGCCCAGTACTTC. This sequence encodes CASSLTKGAGAQYF.

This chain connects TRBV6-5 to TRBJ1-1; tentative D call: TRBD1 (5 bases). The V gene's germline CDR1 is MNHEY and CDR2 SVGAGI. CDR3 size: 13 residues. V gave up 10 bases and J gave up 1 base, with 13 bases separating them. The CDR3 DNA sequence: TGTGCCACCATCGGGGGGACGAACACTGAAGCTTTCTTT. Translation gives CATIGGTNTEAFF.

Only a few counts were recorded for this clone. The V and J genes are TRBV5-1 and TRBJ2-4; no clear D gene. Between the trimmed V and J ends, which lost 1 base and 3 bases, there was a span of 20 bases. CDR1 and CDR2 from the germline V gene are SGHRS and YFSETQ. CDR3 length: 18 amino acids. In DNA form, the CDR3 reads TGCGCCAGCAGCTTGAGCCCCTTGGAAGTGGTAGGCAAAAACATTCAGTACTTC. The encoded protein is CASSLSPLEVVGKNIQYF.

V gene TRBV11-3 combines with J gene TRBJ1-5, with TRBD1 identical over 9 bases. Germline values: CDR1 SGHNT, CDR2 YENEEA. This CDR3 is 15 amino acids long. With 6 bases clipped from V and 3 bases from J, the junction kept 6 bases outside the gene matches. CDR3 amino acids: CASRTDRGFNQPQHF. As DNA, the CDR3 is TGTGCCAGCAGGACGGACAGGGGATTCAATCAGCCCCAGCATTTT.

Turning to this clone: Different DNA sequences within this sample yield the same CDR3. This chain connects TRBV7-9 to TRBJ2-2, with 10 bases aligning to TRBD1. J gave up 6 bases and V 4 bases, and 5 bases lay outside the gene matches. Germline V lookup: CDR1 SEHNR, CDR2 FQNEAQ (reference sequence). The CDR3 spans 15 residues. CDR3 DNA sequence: TGTGCCAGCAGCTCTGGACAGGGGGGCGCCGGGGAGCTGTTTTTT. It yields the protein CASSSGQGGAGELFF.

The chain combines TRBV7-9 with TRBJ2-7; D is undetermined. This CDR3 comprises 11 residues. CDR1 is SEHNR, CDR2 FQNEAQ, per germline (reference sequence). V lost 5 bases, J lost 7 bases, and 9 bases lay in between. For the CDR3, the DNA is TGTGCCAGCAGCACTGCCGAGGAGCAGTACTTC. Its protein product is CASSTAEEQYF.

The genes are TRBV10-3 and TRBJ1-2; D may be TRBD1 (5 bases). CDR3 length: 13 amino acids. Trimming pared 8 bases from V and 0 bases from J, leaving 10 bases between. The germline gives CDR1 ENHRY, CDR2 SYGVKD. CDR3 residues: CAISRDPNYGYTF. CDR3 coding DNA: TGTGCCATCTCCAGGGATCCTAACTATGGCTACACCTTC.

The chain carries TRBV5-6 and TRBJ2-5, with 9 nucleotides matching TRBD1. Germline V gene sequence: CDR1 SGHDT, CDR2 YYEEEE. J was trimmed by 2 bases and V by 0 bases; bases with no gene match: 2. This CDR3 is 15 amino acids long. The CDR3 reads CASSLADRGQETQYF. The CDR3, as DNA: TGTGCCAGCAGCTTGGCAGACAGGGGGCAAGAGACCCAGTACTTC.

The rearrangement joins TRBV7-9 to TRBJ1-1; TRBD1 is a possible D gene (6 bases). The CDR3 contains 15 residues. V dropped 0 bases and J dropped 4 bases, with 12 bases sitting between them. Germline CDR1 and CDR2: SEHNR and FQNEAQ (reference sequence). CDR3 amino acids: CASSLARGGGTEAFF. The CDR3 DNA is TGTGCCAGCAGCTTAGCAAGGGGAGGGGGCACTGAAGCTTTCTTT. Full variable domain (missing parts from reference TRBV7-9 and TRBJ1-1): DTGVSQNPRHKITKRGQNVTFRCDPISEHNRLYWYRQTLGQGPEFLTYFQNEAQLEKSRLLSDRFSAERPKGSFSTLEIQRTEQGDSAMYLCASSLARGGGTEAFFGQGTRLTVV.